This is a list of T cell receptor beta chains from one sample in a study of T cell responses to AZD1222 COVID-19 vaccine. Profiled with immunoSEQ multiplex PCR; TCRdb holds only in-frame clones, not every one. The profile shows 150,000 to 200,000 clones, approximately 92% of them singletons. Material: peripheral blood, obtained on day 0 of AZD1222 vaccination. All receptors come from an adult in good health. Each CDR3 is given with its conserved first and last residue. Each record gives: V gene, D gene, J gene, CDR3 protein, CDR3 DNA. The D gene is left open where the match is weak.

v_gene: TRBV19; d_gene: -; j_gene: TRBJ2-1; CDR3aa: CASRTDRQAGNEQFF; CDR3nt: TGTGCCAGTAGGACTGACAGACAAGCGGGCAATGAGCAGTTCTTC
v_gene: TRBV4-2; d_gene: -; j_gene: TRBJ1-5; CDR3aa: CASSSQGVQGGQPQHF; CDR3nt: TGTGCCAGCAGCTCGCAAGGCGTGCAGGGAGGCCAGCCCCAGCATTTT
v_gene: TRBV19; d_gene: -; j_gene: TRBJ1-4; CDR3aa: CASSISQSNEKLFF; CDR3nt: TGTGCCAGTAGTATCAGTCAGTCTAATGAAAAACTGTTTTTT
v_gene: TRBV19; d_gene: TRBD1; j_gene: TRBJ1-5; CDR3aa: CASTVDRGQPQHF; CDR3nt: TGTGCCAGTACCGTCGACAGGGGTCAGCCCCAGCATTTT
v_gene: TRBV11-2; d_gene: TRBD1; j_gene: TRBJ1-2; CDR3aa: CASSLGTGTGPYGYTF; CDR3nt: TGTGCCAGCAGCTTAGGAACCGGGACAGGACCATATGGCTACACCTTC
v_gene: TRBV6-5; d_gene: -; j_gene: TRBJ2-7; CDR3aa: CASRISYEQYF; CDR3nt: TGTGCCAGCAGGATTTCCTACGAGCAGTACTTC
v_gene: TRBV4-1; d_gene: -; j_gene: TRBJ1-1; CDR3aa: CASSQDVMNTEAFF; CDR3nt: TGCGCCAGCAGCCAGGACGTAATGAACACTGAAGCTTTCTTT
v_gene: TRBV10-2; d_gene: TRBD1; j_gene: TRBJ2-7; CDR3aa: CASSTDGQGTYEQYF; CDR3nt: TGCGCCAGCAGTACAGATGGACAGGGGACCTACGAGCAGTACTTC
v_gene: TRBV4-2; d_gene: -; j_gene: TRBJ1-1; CDR3aa: CASSLGTNTEAFF; CDR3nt: TGTGCCAGCAGCCTCGGGACCAACACTGAAGCTTTCTTT
v_gene: TRBV29-1; d_gene: TRBD1; j_gene: TRBJ1-2; CDR3aa: CSVENPRGRTSEQFYGYTF; CDR3nt: TGCAGCGTTGAAAACCCCAGGGGGCGGACAAGCGAGCAATTCTATGGCTACACCTTC
v_gene: TRBV7-3; d_gene: TRBD1; j_gene: TRBJ1-1; CDR3aa: CASSPTGTGEAFF; CDR3nt: TGTGCCAGCAGCCCGACCGGGACAGGAGAAGCTTTCTTT